This TCR beta chain stems from a study of PD-1 blockade in classical Hodgkin lymphoma. Study-wide results and limits: Partial responders and progressors had significantly lower baseline TCR diversity. The CD4+ diversity rise by C4D1 was clearest in complete responders. Later analyses included only patients treated at least 1 year post-ASCT.

TCRdb's table, derived via immunoSEQ multiplex PCR, lists solely in-frame clones and lacks some. The sample lists under 70,000 clones; about 64% were seen once. Germline CDR1 SGHTA, CDR2 FQGNSA. This CDR3 contains 12 residues. Trimming cost V 3 bases and J 4 bases, with 4 bases left between them. For this clone: Its target is unknown.

Each and every patient relapsed after autologous stem cell transplantation, and patients got differing brentuximab vedotin exposure. The source of this sequence is a human donor with classical Hodgkin lymphoma. The V gene is TRBV7-2, the J gene TRBJ2-1, with unresolved D. The sequenced sample was peripheral blood mononuclear cells (PBMCs), obtained before the second cycle of nivolumab. Here the CDR3 reads CASSFPYNEQFF. The CDR3 DNA reads TGTGCCAGCAGCTTCCCTTACAATGAGCAGTTCTTC.